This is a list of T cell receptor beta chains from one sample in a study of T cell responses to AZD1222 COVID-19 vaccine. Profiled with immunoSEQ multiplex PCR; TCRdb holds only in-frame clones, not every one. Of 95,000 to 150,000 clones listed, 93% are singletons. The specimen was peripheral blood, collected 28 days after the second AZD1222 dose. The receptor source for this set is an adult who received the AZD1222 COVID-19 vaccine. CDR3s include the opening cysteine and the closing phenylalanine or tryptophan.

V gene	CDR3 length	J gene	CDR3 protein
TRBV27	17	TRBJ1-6	CASSLKTGSSYNSPLHF
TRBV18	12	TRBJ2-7	CASSPGGYEQYF
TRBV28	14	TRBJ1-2	CASTRDRANYGYTF
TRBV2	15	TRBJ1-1	CASSATADLNTEAFF
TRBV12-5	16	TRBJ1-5	CASGLIQGGGDQPQHF
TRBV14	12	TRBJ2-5	CASSQVRETQYF
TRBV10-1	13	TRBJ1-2	CASSSTGNYGYTF
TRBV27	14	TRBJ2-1	CASSDRPPGDEQFF
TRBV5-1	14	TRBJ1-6	CATQEGTADSPLHF
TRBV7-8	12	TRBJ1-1	CASSDLRGAAFF
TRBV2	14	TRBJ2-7	CASRSDGLGYEQYF
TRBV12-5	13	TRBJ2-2	CASGFGATGELFF
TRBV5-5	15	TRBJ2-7	CASSLGQGVPGEQYF
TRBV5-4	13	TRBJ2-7	CASSAGSSYEQYF
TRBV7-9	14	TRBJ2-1	CASSTGGLAGEQFF
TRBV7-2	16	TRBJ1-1	CASSSFPGQGAPEAFF
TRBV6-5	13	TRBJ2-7	CASRGVPSHEQYF
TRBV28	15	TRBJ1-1	CASSFPRTGGTEAFF
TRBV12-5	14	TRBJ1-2	CASGSGTGVYGYTF
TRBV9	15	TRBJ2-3	CASSLTGLAGDRQYF
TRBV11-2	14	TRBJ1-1	CASSIGYSNTEAFF
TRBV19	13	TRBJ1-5	CAIGGTGKGPQHF
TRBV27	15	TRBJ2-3	CASTPLGGGGNTQYF
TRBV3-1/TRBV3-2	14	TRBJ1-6	CASSQERARGPLHF
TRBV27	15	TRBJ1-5	CASSLSGTGAQPQHF
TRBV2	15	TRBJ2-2	CASLPGQPITGELFF
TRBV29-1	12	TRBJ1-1	CSARGGVGGAFF
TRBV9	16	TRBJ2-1	CASSVQLATSYNEQFF
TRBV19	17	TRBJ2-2	CASSIVKAGGNTGELFF
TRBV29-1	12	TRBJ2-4	CSVVGRGNIQYF
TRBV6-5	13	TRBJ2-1	CASRAGVYNEQFF
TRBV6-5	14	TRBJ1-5	CASSYGTGTQPQHF
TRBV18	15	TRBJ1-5	CASSEAPGANQPQHF
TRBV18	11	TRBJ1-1	CASSGGNEAFF
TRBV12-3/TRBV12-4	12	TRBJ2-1	CASSLAAVEQFF
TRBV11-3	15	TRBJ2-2	CASSLVRGNTGELFF
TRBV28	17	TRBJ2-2	CASTRFSSGRDTGELFF
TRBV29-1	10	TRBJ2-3	CSVRQDTQYF
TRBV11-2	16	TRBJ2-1	CASSLADWRVYNEQFF
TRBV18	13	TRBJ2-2	CASSPPEHRELFF
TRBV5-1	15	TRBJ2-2	CASRYSGGTTGELFF
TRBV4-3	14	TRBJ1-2	CASSQGTPNYGYTF
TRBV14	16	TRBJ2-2	CASSPARSPNTGELFF